This TCR beta chain was profiled in a study of blood T cell repertoires in COVID-19. The CDR3 loop spans 18 amino acids. Deletions cut 3 bases from V and 2 bases from J, with 20 bases between. Germline V gives CDR1 KGHSH, CDR2 LQKENI. Clones were read by immunoSEQ multiplex PCR, and TCRdb kept only the in-frame ones, dropping some. The data contain tens of thousands of clones, around 90% of them singletons. The sequenced material came from peripheral blood. The V and J genes are TRBV18 and TRBJ1-5, with a possible D match to TRBD1 (6 bases). The receptor comes from a man aged 45-65 years with acute or convalescent COVID-19. The CDR3 bases are TGTGCCAGCTCACCTTTCAGCTTAACAGGGACGGGCAATCAGCCCCAGCATTTT. Translating gives CASSPFSLTGTGNQPQHF.